This TCR beta chain was observed in a study of cytomegalovirus exposure and HLA in healthy donors. Study-wide context: A prior analysis found about 120 million unique TCR beta sequences from around 200 million T cells.

The V gene lost 3 bases and the J gene lost 1 base, with 10 bases spanning the gap. The CDR3 sequence is 14 residues long. The germline CDR1 and CDR2 sequences are SGHRS and YFSETQ. Findings and limits, study-wide: In an earlier analysis, most TCR beta V segments were productive about 87% or about 30% of the time. Altogether, around 160 TCR beta chains were recorded as cytomegalovirus-associated.

The PCR employed 60 Vbeta primers together with 13 Jbeta primers. The method was immunoSEQ multiplex PCR; TCRdb's version includes in-frame clones alone and lacks a portion of them. The data contain around 120,000 clones, over 60% of them singletons. Details on this clone: Its matching antigen is unknown.

The V and J genes are TRBV5-1 and TRBJ2-5; tentative D call: TRBD2 (5 bases). This sequence originates from a human donor in good health. The sequenced sample consisted of PBMCs. CDR3: CASSSLRGQETQYF. CDR3 DNA sequence: TGCGCCAGCAGCTCCCTTCGGGGCCAAGAGACCCAGTACTTC.